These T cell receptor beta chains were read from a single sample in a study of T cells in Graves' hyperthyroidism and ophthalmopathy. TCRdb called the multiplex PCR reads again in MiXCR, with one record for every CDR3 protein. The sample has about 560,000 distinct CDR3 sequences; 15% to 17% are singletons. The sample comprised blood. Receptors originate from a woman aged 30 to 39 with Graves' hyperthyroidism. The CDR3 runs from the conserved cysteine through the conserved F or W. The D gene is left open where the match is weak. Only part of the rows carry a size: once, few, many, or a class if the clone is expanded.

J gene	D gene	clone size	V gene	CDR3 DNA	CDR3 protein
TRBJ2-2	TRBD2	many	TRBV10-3	TGTGCCATAGCGAGCGGGAGGACGAACACCGGGGAGCTGTTTTTT	CAIASGRTNTGELFF
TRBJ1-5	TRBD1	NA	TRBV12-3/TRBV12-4	TGTGCCAGCAGTTCCGACAGGGGGTCGGGTCAGCCCCAGCATTTT	CASSSDRGSGQPQHF
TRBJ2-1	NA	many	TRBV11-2	TGTGCCAGCAGCTTATCGGTCGGGAAAAATGCGCAGTTCTTC	CASSLSVGKNAQFF
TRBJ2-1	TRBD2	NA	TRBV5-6	TGTGCCAGCAGCTTTGGGGCGGGAGACGCCTACAATGAGCAGTTCTTC	CASSFGAGDAYNEQFF
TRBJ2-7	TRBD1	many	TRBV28	TGTGCCAGCAGCGAAACAGGGGGCCACCCCTACGAGCAGTACTTC	CASSETGGHPYEQYF
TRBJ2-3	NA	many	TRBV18	TGTGCCAGCTCACCAAAGACAGCTAGCACAGATACGCAGTATTTT	CASSPKTASTDTQYF
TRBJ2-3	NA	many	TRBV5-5	TGTGCCAGCAGCTTAGTTGGGGACGGCACAGATACGCAGTATTTT	CASSLVGDGTDTQYF
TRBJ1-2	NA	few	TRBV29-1	TGCAGCGCACGGACCCCCATCTATGGCTACACCTTC	CSARTPIYGYTF
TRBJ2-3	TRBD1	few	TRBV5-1	TGCGCCAGCAGCTTCGGGACAGGGATAGATACGCAGTATTTT	CASSFGTGIDTQYF
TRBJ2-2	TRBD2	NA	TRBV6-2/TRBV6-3	TGTGCCAGCAGGACTAGCGGGAGAGACGGGGCCTTTTTCGGGGAGCTGTTTTTT	CASRTSGRDGAFFGELFF
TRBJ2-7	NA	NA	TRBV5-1	TGCGCCAGCAGCGGCAGGGCCCAACGGGACGAGCAGTACTTC	CASSGRAQRDEQYF
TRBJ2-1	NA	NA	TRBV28	TGTGCCAGCAGCCGGGCCTGGAATGAGCAGTTCTTC	CASSRAWNEQFF
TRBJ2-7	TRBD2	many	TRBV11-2	TGTGCCAGCAGCCCTGGGAGGGCTAGCTCCTACGAGCAGTACTTC	CASSPGRASSYEQYF
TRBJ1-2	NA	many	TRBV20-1	TGCAGTGCTAGTCGAGCCCCCGAGAATAACTATGGCTACACCTTC	CSASRAPENNYGYTF
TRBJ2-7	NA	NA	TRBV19	TGTGCCAGTAGTTTAGGCTTTGGGATCTCTCACGAGCAGTACTTC	CASSLGFGISHEQYF
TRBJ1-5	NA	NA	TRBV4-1	TGCGCCAGCAGCCAAGATGACTTTAGCAATCAGCCCCAGCATTTT	CASSQDDFSNQPQHF
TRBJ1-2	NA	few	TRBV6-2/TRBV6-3	TGTGCCAGCAGTAGGACAGTCGAGAACTATGGCTACACCTTC	CASSRTVENYGYTF
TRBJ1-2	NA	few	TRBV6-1	TGTGCCACCGAGCCCGGACAGAACTATGGCTACACCTTC	CATEPGQNYGYTF
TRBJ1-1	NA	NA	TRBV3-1	TGTGCCAGCAGCCAAGCTCAGGGGACTGAAGCTTTCTTT	CASSQAQGTEAFF
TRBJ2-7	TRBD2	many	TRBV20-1	TGCAGTGCTAGGTCCTGGGCTAGCGGGCGAAGCTCCTACGAGCAGTACTTC	CSARSWASGRSSYEQYF
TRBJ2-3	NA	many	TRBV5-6	TGTGCCAGCAGCTTCAGGGGGAGCGGGAGTTCAGATACGCAGTATTTT	CASSFRGSGSSDTQYF
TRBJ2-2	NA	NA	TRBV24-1	TGTGCCACCAGTGACCTGGACATCCTCCGGGGCGGGGAGCTGTTTTTT	CATSDLDILRGGELFF
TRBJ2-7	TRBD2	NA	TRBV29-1	TGCAGCATTTCGTCTAGCGGGGGTTCCTACGAGCAGTACTTC	CSISSSGGSYEQYF
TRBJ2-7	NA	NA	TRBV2	TGTGCCAGCAGCGAGGACACCCCCGGCGAGCAGTACTTC	CASSEDTPGEQYF
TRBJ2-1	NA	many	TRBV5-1	TGCGCCAGCAGCTTGGTGGGGATGCGGGGCGAGCAGTTCTTC	CASSLVGMRGEQFF
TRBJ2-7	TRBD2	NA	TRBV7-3	TGTGCCAGCAGCTGTACGCCTGGACTAGCGGTTATCGAAACCTACGAGCAGTACTTC	CASSCTPGLAVIETYEQYF
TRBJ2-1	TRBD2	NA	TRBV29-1	TGCAGCGGGGCTAGCGGCGCCTACAATGAGCAGTTCTTC	CSGASGAYNEQFF
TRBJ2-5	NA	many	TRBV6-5	TGTGCCAGCAGTTACTCAGGGGTGGAGACCCAGTACTTC	CASSYSGVETQYF
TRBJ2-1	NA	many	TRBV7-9	TGTGCCAGCAGCTTACCGGAGGGGGAGACGGGCAATGAGCAGTTCTTC	CASSLPEGETGNEQFF
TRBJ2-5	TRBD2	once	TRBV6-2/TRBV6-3	TGTGCCACTAAGGCCGGGACTAGCAGAGGCGGGACCCAGTACTTC	CATKAGTSRGGTQYF
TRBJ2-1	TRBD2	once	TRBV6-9	TGTGCCAGCAGTTACGGGAGGTACAATGAGCAGTTCTTC	CASSYGRYNEQFF
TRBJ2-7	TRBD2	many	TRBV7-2	TGTGCCAGCAGCTTAGCGCACGGGGGGGGAGACGAGCAGTACTTC	CASSLAHGGGDEQYF
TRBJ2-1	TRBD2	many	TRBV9	TGTGCCAGCAGCGTAAGAGGACTAGCGGGAGGTAGTTACAATGAGCAGTTCTTC	CASSVRGLAGGSYNEQFF
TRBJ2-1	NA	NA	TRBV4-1	TGCGCCAGCAGCCAAGATCAGGGTGCCAGGTACGATGAGCAGTTCTTC	CASSQDQGARYDEQFF
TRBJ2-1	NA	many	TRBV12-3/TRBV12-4	TGTGCCAGCAGTCTTGGGGGGACGGAGCAGTTCTTC	CASSLGGTEQFF
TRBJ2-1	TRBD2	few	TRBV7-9	TGTGCCAGCAGCCCCAAGAGGACTAGCGGGAGCCACAATGAGCAGTTCTTC	CASSPKRTSGSHNEQFF
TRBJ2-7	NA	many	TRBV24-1	TGTGCCACCAGTGATTCCGGGACATCCTCTTTCCGGGGCCCTGGGGAGCAGTACTTC	CATSDSGTSSFRGPGEQYF
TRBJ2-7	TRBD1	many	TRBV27	TGTGCCAGCAGAACAATCCAATGGGGACAGGTCTCCTACGAGCAGTACTTC	CASRTIQWGQVSYEQYF
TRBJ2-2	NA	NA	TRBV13	TGTGCCAGCAGCTTAGGGACTCCGGGGTACACCGGGGAGCTGGTTTTT	CASSLGTPGYTGELVF
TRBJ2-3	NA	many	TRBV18	TGTGCCAGCTCACCACCCGGCTGGGACACAGATACGCAGTATTTT	CASSPPGWDTDTQYF
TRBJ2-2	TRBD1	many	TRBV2	TGTGCCAGCAGTGGACAGGGGGCGAACACCGGGGAGCTGTTTTTT	CASSGQGANTGELFF
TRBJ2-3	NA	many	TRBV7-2	TGTGCCAGCAATAGAAGAAGGCAGTATTTT	CASNRRRQYF
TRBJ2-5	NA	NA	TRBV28	TGTGCCAGCAATAGGACAGTACAAGAGACCCAGTACTTC	CASNRTVQETQYF
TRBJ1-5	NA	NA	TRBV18	TGTGCCAGCTCCCGCTACGACGCGGGTGGTGCGGGCAATCAGCCCCAGCATTTT	CASSRYDAGGAGNQPQHF
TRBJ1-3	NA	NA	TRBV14	TGTGCCAGCAGCTACTTCCTCGTGCCAAACTCTGGAAACACCATATATTTT	CASSYFLVPNSGNTIYF
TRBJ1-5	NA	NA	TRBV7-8	TGCGCCAGCAGCCACCGGGGGAAAAATCAGCCCCAGCATTTT	CASSHRGKNQPQHF
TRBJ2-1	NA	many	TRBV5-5	TGTGCCAGCAGCTCTCTTAGGGGTGATGAGCAGTTCTTC	CASSSLRGDEQFF
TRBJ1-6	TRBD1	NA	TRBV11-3	TGTGCCAGCAGCAATACCGGGACAGCATATAATTCACCCCTCCACTTT	CASSNTGTAYNSPLHF
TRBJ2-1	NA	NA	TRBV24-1	TGTGCCACCAGTGTTAGCGGATCCTACAATGAGCAGTTCTTC	CATSVSGSYNEQFF